The 12 T cell receptor beta chains reported below all come from one sample, sequenced in a study of blood T cell repertoires in COVID-19. Sequencing used immunoSEQ multiplex PCR; TCRdb keeps in-frame clones, though not all of them. The sample yields about 73,000 clones, roughly 87% seen once. Sequencing input: peripheral blood. All receptors come from a man older than 75 with acute or convalescent COVID-19.

The chain recombines TRBV4-1 with TRBJ2-6; 10 bases map to TRBD1. This CDR3 has 20 residues. V was clipped by 4 bases and J by 1 base; unmatched bases: 13. The germline V gene encodes CDR1 MGHRA and CDR2 YSYEKL. The CDR3 region is CASSRVQRGQGSSGANVLTF. The CDR3 DNA reads TGCGCCAGCAGCCGGGTTCAGAGGGGACAGGGGTCTTCTGGGGCCAACGTCCTGACTTTC.

The J gene is TRBJ1-1, the V gene TRBV6-5, with D uncertain. The CDR3 consists of 13 residues. Germline V lookup: CDR1 MNHEY, CDR2 SVGAGI. Trimming shortened V by 6 bases and J by 5 bases, and 13 bases separated the two germline ends. The DNA for the CDR3 is TGTGCCAGCAGCCTACGTAGGGAGACTGAAGCTTTCTTT. It codes for CASSLRRETEAFF.

The rearrangement joins TRBV30 to TRBJ1-4; D is possibly TRBD1 (6 bases). The CDR3 contains 14 residues. Germline V CDR1 and CDR2: GTSNPN, SVGIG (reference sequence). Trimming shortened V by 0 bases and J by 10 bases, and 15 bases separated the two germline ends. The CDR3 nucleotides read TGTGCCTGGAGTGTAGGGGGGGGCGCGGGAAAACTGTTTTTT. Translated, it gives CAWSVGGGAGKLFF. Looking up the rest from reference TRBV30 and TRBJ1-4 gives the full variable domain: SQTIHQWPATLVQPVGSPLSLECTVEGTSNPNLYWYRQAAGRGLQLLFYSVGIGQISSEVPQNLSASRPQDRQFILSSKKLLLSDSGFYLCAWSVGGGAGKLFFGSGTQLSVL.

This chain uses TRBV6-1 with TRBJ2-3; D unclear. CDR1 MNHNS and CDR2 SASEGT come from the germline V gene. The CDR3 is 15 amino acids. The V end was cut by 3 bases, the J end by 0 bases, with 10 bases between. CDR3 loop: CASSESGTSTDTQYF. The DNA of the CDR3 is TGTGCCAGCAGTGAGTCAGGTACTAGCACAGATACGCAGTATTTT.

This chain connects TRBV6-5 to TRBJ2-1; D is undetermined. Germline V gives CDR1 MNHEY, CDR2 SVGAGI. This CDR3 has 15 amino acids. The ends were cut back, 0 bases at V and 4 bases at J, with 10 bases in the middle. For the CDR3, the DNA is TGTGCCAGCAGTTACTCGATCTACGGGTACAATGAGCAGTTCTTC. Translating it yields CASSYSIYGYNEQFF.

The J gene is TRBJ2-6, the V gene TRBV10-3; tentatively, D is TRBD2 (6 bases). The V end was cut by 3 bases, the J end by 0 bases, with 12 bases between. Germline values: CDR1 ENHRY, CDR2 SYGVKD. The CDR3 runs 17 residues. CDR3 amino acids: CAISERDGSSGANVLTF. In DNA, the CDR3 is TGTGCCATCAGTGAACGGGACGGGAGCTCTGGGGCCAACGTCCTGACTTTC.

The chain couples TRBV4-1 to TRBJ1-5; TRBD1 matches 9 bases. The CDR3 is 15 amino acids. CDR1 and CDR2 (germline): MGHRA, YSYEKL. Unmatched junction bases numbered 4, after V lost 0 bases and J lost 7 bases. CDR3 amino acids: CASSQEQGAGQPQHF. CDR3 DNA sequence: TGCGCCAGCAGCCAAGAACAGGGGGCAGGACAGCCCCAGCATTTT.

The chain recombines TRBV5-1 with TRBJ1-1, with TRBD1 as a possible D gene (6 bases). CDR3 length: 15 residues. Germline V gene sequence: CDR1 SGHRS, CDR2 YFSETQ. Trimming took off 3 bases at V and 1 base at J, with 13 bases between the two ends. The CDR3 sequence is CASSWAGATNTEAFF. The DNA of the CDR3 is TGCGCCAGCAGCTGGGCAGGGGCGACGAACACTGAAGCTTTCTTT.

The CDR3 protein is CASSLAGTALNTEAFF. The DNA for the CDR3 is TGTGCCAGCAGCTTAGCGGGGACAGCTTTAAACACTGAAGCTTTCTTT. The chain recombines TRBV7-6 with TRBJ1-1; 7 bases line up with TRBD1. CDR3 size: 16 residues. V was clipped by 0 bases and J by 2 bases; unmatched bases: 6. The germline V gene has CDR1 SGHVS and CDR2 FNYEAQ. Full variable domain (outside the CDR3, taken from reference TRBV7-6 and TRBJ1-1): GAGVSQSPRYKVTKRGQDVALRCDPISGHVSLYWYRQALGQGPEFLTYFNYEAQQDKSGLPNDRFSAERPEGSISTLTIQRTEQRDSAMYRCASSLAGTALNTEAFFGQGTRLTVV.

This chain joins TRBV7-2 and TRBJ1-4; D is unresolved. V was trimmed by 5 bases and J by 6 bases, leaving 13 bases between them. CDR1 is SGHTA, CDR2 FQGNSA, per germline. CDR3 length equals 14 residues. CDR3: CASSPGLPDEKLFF. The CDR3, as DNA: TGTGCCAGCAGCCCCGGACTTCCCGATGAAAAACTGTTTTTT.

This clone was seen a single time. The CDR3 protein is CASSESPVSTDTQYF. CDR3 sequence (DNA): TGCGCCAGCAGTGAGTCACCAGTTAGCACAGATACGCAGTATTTT. V and J are TRBV10-2 and TRBJ2-3; no clear D gene. Looked up from germline, CDR1 is WSHSY and CDR2 is SAAADI. There are 15 residues in the CDR3. Trimming took off 0 bases at V and 0 bases at J, with 7 bases between the two ends.

This rearrangement joins TRBV2 to TRBJ1-5; 11 bases align to TRBD1. Trimming removed 6 bases from V and 0 bases from J; junction bases left unmatched: 4. The CDR3 sequence is 16 residues long. Germline V gene sequence: CDR1 SNHLY, CDR2 FYNNEI. Here the CDR3 reads CASRGQGGYSNQPQHF. CDR3 DNA: TGTGCCAGCAGGGGACAGGGGGGCTATAGCAATCAGCCCCAGCATTTT.